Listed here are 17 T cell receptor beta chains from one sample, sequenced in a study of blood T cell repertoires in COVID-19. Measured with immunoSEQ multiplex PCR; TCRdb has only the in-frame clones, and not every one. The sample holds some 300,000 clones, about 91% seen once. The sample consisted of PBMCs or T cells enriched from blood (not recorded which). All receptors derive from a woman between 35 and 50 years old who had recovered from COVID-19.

The CDR3 nucleotides read TGTGCCAGCAGCCCGGGACAGGGGGAGGGTGGCTACACCTTC. This codes for CASSPGQGEGGYTF. This chain uses TRBV7-3 with TRBJ1-2, with TRBD1 matching over 11 bases. The V and J ends lost 5 bases and 7 bases, in that order; junction bases with no gene match: 6. CDR3 length equals 14 residues. CDR1 and CDR2 (germline): SGHTA, FQGTGA.

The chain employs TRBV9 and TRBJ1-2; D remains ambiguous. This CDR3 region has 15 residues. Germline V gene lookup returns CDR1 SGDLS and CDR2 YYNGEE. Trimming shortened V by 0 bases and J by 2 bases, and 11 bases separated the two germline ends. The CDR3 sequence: CASSVANGGNYGYTF. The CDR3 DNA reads TGTGCCAGCAGCGTAGCTAATGGAGGCAACTATGGCTACACCTTC.

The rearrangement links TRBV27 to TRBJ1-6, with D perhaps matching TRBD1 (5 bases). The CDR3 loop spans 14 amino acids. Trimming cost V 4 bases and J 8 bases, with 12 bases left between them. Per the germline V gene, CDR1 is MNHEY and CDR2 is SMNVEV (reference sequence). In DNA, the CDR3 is TGTGCCAGCAGTTGGGCAGGGCCGGATTCACCCCTCCACTTT. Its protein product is CASSWAGPDSPLHF.

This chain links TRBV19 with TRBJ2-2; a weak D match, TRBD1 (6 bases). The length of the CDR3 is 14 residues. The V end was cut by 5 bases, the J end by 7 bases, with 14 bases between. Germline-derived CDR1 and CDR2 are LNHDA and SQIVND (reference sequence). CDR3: CASSVQGAGGELFF. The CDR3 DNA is TGTGCCAGTAGTGTACAGGGAGCAGGCGGGGAGCTGTTTTTT.

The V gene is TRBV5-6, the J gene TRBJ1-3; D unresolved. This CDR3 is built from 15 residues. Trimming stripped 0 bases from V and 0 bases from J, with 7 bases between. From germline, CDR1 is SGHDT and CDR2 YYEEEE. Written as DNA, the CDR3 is TGTGCCAGCAGCTTGGAAGCGCTCTCTGGAAACACCATATATTTT. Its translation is CASSLEALSGNTIYF.

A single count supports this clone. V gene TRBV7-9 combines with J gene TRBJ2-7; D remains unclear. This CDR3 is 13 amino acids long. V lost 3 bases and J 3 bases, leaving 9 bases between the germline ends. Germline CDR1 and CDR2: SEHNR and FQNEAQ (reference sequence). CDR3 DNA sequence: TGTGCCAGCAGCTTTAACTATATCTACGAGCAGTACTTC. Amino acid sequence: CASSFNYIYEQYF.

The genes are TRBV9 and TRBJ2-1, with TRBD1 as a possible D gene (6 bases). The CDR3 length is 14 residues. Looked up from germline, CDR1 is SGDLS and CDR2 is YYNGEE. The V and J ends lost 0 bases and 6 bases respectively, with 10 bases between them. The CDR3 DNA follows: TGTGCCAGCAGCGTAGTAGTAGGGGGCAATGAGCAGTTCTTC. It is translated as CASSVVVGGNEQFF.

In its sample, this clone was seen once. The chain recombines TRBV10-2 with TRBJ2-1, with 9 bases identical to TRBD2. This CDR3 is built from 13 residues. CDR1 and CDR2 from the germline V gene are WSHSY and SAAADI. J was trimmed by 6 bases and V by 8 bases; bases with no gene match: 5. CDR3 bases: TGCGCCAGCGGGGCGGGAGGGGGCAATGAGCAGTTCTTC. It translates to CASGAGGGNEQFF.

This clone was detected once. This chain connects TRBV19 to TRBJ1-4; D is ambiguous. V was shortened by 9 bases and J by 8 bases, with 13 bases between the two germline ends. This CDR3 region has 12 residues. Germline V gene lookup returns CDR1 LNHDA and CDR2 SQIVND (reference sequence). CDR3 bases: TGTGCCAGGTTCGACCGGAGGGAAAAACTGTTTTTT. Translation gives CARFDRREKLFF.

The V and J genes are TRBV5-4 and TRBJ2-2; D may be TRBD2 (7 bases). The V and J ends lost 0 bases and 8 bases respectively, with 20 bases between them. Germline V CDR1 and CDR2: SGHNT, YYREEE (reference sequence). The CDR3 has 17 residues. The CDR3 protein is CASSLEEGGGPGGELFF. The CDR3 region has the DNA TGTGCCAGCAGCTTGGAGGAGGGGGGAGGGCCCGGTGGGGAGCTGTTTTTT.

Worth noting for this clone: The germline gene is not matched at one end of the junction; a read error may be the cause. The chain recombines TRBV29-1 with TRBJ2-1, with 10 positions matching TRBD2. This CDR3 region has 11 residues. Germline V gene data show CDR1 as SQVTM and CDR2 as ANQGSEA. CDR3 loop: CSVSGGVEQFF. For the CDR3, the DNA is TGCAGCGTGAGCGGGGGGGTTGAGCAATTCTTC.

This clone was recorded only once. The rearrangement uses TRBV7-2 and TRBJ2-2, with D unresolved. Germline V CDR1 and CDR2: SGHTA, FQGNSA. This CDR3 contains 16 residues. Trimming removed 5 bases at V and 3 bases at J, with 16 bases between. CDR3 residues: CASSHPRSPDTGELFF. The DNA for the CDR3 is TGTGCCAGCAGCCACCCGAGAAGCCCGGACACCGGGGAGCTGTTTTTT.

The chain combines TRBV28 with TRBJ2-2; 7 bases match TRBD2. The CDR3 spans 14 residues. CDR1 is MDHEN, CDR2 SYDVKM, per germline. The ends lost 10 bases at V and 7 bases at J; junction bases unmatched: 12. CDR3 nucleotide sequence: TGTGCCACCCATCCGGGAGGATTGAGCGGGGAGCTGTTTTTT. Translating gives CATHPGGLSGELFF.

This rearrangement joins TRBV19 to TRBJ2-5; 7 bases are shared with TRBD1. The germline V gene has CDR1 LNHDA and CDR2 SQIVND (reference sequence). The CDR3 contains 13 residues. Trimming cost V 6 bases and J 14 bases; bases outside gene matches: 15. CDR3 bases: TGTGCCAGTAGAACTTCCCCCGGGACAGCCATCTACTTC. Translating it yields CASRTSPGTAIYF.

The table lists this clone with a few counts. In DNA, the CDR3 is TGCGCCAGCAGCCTTAGACGGGGACAGGGGACCGGGGAGCTGTTTTTT. Its translation: CASSLRRGQGTGELFF. The V gene is TRBV4-3, the J gene TRBJ2-2, with 10 bases fitting TRBD1. The trim removed 4 bases at V and 5 bases at J, leaving 7 bases unmatched. This CDR3 is built from 16 residues. In germline, CDR1 is LGHNA, CDR2 YSLEER.

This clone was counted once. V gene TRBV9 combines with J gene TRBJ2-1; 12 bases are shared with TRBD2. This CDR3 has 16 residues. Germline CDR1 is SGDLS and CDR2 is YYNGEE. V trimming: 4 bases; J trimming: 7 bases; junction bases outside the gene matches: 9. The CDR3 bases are TGTGCCAGCAGCACGTCCGGGCTAGCGGGAGGGAATGAGCAGTTCTTC. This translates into CASSTSGLAGGNEQFF.

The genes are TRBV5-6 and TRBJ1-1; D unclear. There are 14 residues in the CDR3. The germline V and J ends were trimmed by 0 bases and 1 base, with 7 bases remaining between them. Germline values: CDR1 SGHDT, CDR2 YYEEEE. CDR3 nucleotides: TGTGCCAGCAGCTTGGGGCCCAAGAACACTGAAGCTTTCTTT. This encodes CASSLGPKNTEAFF.